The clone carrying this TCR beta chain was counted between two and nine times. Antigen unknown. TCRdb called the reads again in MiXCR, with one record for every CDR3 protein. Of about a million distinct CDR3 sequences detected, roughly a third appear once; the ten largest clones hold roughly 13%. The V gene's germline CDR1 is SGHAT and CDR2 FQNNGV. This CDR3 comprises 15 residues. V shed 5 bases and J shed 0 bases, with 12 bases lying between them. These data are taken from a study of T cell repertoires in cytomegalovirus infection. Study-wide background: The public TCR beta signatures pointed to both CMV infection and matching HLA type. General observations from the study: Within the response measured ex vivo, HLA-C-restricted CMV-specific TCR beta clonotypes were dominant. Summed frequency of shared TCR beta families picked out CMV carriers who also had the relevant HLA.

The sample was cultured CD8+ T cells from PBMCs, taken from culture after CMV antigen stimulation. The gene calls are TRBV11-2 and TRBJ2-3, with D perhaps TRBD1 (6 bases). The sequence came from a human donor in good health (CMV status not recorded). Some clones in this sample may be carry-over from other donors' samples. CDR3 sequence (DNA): TGTGCCAGCAGCCTGAACAGGGCTAGCACAGATACGCAGTATTTT. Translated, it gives CASSLNRASTDTQYF.